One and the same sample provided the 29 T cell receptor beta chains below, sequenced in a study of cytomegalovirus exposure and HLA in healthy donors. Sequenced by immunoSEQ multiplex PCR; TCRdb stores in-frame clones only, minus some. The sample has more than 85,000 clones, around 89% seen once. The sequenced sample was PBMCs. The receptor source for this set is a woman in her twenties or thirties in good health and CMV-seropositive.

The CDR3 bases are TGTGCCAGCCCCAAGGGGGACACGACTAGCGGAGATTACAATGAGCAGTTCTTC. Amino acid sequence: CASPKGDTTSGDYNEQFF. The chain has TRBV21-1 and TRBJ2-1; no check of the table's D call, TRBD2, against the DNA was made. TRBV21-1 is described as a pseudogene. This CDR3 has 18 amino acids.

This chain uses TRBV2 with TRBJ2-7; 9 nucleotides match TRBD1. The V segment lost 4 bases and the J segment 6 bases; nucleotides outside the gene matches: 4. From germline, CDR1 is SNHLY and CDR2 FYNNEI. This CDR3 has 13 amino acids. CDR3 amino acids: CASSVTGGSEQYF. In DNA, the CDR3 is TGTGCCAGCAGTGTGACAGGGGGTAGCGAGCAGTACTTC.

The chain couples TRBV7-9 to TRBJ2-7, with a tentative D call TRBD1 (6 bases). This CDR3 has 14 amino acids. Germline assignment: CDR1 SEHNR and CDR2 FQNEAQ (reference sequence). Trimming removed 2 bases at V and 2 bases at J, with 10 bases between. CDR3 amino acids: CASSLNQGTYEQYF. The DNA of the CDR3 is TGTGCCAGCAGCTTAAATCAGGGGACCTACGAGCAGTACTTC.

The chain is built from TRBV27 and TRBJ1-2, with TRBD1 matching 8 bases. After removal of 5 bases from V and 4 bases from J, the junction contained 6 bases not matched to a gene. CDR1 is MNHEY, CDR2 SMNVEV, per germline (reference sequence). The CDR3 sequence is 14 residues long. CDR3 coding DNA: TGTGCCAGCAGTCCTCAGGGGGCGGGCTATGGCTACACCTTC. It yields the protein CASSPQGAGYGYTF.

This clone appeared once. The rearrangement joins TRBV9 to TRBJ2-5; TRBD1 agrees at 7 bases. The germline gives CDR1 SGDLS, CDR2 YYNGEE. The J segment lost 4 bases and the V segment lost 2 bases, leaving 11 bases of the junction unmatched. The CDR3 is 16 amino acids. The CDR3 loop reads CASSVSLGQGVETQYF. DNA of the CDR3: TGTGCCAGCAGCGTCTCTTTGGGGCAGGGGGTAGAGACCCAGTACTTC.

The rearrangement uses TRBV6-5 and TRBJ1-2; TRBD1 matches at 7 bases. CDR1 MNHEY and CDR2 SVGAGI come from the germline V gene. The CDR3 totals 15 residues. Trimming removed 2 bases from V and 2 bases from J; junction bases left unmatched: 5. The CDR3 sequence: CASSYRQGRNYGYTF. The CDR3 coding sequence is TGTGCCAGCAGTTACAGACAGGGAAGGAACTATGGCTACACCTTC.

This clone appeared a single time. CDR3 bases: TGCGCCAGCAGAAGGGGAGGCGCAGATACGCAGTATTTT. This codes for CASRRGGADTQYF. V is TRBV5-1 and J is TRBJ2-3; D may be TRBD2 (6 bases). The CDR3 is 13 residues long. Germline V CDR1 and CDR2: SGHRS, YFSETQ. V was shortened by 5 bases and J by 4 bases, with 11 bases between the two germline ends.

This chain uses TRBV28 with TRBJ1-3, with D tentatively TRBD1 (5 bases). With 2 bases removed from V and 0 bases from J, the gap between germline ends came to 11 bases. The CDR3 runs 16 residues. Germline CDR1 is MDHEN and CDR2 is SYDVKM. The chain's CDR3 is CASSLPGTPSGNTIYF. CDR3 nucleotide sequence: TGTGCCAGCAGTTTACCCGGGACTCCCTCTGGAAACACCATATATTTT.

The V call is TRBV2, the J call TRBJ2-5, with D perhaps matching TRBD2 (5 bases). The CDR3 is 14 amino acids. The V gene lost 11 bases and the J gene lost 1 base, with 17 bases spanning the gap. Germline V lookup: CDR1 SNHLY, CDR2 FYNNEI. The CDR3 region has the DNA TGTGCCTCTGAGGGCCAGTCCCTCCAAGAGACCCAGTACTTC. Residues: CASEGQSLQETQYF. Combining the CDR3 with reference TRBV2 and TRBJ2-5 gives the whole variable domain EPEVTQTPSHQVTQMGQEVILRCVPISNHLYFYWYRQILGQKVEFLVSFYNNEISEKSEIFDDQFSVERPDGSNFTLKIRSTKLEDSAMYFCASEGQSLQETQYFGPGTRLLVL.

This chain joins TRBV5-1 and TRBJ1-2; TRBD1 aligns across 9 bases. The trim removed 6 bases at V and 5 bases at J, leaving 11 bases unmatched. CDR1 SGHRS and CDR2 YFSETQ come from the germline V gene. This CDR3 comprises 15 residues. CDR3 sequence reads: CASTLTGQGFYGYTF. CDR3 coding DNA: TGCGCCAGCACCCTAACCGGACAGGGGTTTTATGGCTACACCTTC.

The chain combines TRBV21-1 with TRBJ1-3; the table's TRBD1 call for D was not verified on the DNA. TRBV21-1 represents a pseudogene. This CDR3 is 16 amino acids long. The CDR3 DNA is TGTGCCAGCAACCTGGGACAGAAACCCTCTGGAAACACCATATATTTT. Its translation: CASNLGQKPSGNTIYF.

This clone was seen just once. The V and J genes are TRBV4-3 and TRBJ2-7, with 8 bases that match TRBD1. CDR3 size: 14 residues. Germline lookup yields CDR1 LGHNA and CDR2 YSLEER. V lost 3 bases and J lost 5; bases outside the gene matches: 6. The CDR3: CASSQDRVGDEQYF. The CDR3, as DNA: TGCGCCAGCAGCCAGGACAGGGTGGGCGACGAGCAGTACTTC.

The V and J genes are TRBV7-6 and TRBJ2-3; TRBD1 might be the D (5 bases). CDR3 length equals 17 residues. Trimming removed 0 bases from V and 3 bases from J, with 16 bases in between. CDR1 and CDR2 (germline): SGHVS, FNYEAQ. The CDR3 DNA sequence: TGTGCCAGCAGCTTAGCGTTAAGGAGACAGAAAACAGATACGCAGTATTTT. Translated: CASSLALRRQKTDTQYF.

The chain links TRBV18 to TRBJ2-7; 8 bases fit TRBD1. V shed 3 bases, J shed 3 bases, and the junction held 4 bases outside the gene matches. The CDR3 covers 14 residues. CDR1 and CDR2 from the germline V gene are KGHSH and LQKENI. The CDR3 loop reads CASSPTTGDYEQYF. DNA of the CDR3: TGTGCCAGCTCACCTACGACAGGGGACTACGAGCAGTACTTC.

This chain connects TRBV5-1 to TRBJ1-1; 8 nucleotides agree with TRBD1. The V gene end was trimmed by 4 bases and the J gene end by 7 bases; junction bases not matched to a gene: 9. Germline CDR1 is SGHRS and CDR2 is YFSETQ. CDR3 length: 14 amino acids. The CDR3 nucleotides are TGCGCCAGCAGCAACAGGACAGGGCTAGGTGAAGCTTTCTTT. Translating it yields CASSNRTGLGEAFF.

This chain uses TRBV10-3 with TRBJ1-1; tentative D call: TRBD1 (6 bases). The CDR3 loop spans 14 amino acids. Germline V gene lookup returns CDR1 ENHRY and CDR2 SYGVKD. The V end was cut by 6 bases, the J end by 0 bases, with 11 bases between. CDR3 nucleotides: TGTGCCATCAGACAGGGTTCCGTGAACACTGAAGCTTTCTTT. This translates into CAIRQGSVNTEAFF.

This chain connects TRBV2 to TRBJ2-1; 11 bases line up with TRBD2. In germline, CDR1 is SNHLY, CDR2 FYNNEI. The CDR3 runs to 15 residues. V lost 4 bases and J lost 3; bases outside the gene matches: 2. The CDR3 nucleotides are TGTGCCAGCAGTGTGGGGACTAGCGGCTACAATGAGCAGTTCTTC. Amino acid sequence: CASSVGTSGYNEQFF.

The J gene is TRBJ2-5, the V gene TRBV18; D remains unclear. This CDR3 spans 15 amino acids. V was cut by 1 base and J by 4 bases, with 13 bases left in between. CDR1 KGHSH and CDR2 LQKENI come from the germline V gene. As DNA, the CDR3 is TGTGCCAGCTCACCACTCGAGCAAAGTGGAGAGACCCAGTACTTC. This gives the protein CASSPLEQSGETQYF.

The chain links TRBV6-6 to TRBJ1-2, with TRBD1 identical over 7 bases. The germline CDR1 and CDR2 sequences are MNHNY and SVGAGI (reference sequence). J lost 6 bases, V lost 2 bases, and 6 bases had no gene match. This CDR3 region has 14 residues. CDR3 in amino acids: CASSYDREGHGYTF. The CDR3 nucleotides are TGTGCCAGCAGTTACGACAGGGAAGGACATGGCTACACCTTC.

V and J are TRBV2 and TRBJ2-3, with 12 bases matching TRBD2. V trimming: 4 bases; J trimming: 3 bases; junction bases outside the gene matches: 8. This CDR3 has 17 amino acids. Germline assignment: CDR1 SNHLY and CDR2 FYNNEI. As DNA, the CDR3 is TGTGCCAGCAGTGTGAGGGCTAGCGGGAGGGGTACAGATACGCAGTATTTT. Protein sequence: CASSVRASGRGTDTQYF.

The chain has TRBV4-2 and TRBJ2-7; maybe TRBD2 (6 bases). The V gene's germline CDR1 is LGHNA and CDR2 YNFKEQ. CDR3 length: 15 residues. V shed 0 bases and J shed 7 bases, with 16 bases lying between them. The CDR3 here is CASSQDKGLAREQYF. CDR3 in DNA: TGTGCCAGCAGCCAAGATAAGGGGCTAGCGAGAGAGCAGTACTTC.

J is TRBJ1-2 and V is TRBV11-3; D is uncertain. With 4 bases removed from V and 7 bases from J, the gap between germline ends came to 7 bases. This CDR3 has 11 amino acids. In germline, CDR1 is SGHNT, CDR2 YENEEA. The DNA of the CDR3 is TGTGCCAGCAGCTCCCTATCTGGCTACACCTTC. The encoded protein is CASSSLSGYTF.

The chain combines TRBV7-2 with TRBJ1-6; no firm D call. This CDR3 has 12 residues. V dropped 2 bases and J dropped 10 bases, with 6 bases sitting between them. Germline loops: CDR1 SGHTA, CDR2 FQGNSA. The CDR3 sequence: CASSLTSSPLHF. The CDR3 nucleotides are TGTGCCAGCAGCTTAACGAGCTCACCCCTCCACTTT.

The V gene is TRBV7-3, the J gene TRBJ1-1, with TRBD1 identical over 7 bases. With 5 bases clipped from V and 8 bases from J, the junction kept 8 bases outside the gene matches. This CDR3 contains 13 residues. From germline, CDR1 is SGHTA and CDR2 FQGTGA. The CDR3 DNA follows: TGTGCCAGCAGCCGGGACAGCTCGGCGGAAGCTTTCTTT. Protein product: CASSRDSSAEAFF. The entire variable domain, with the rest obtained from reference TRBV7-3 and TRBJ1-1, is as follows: GAGVSQTPSNKVTEKGKYVELRCDPISGHTALYWYRQSLGQGPEFLIYFQGTGAADDSGLPNDRFFAVRPEGSVSTLKIQRTERGDSAVYLCASSRDSSAEAFFGQGTRLTVV.

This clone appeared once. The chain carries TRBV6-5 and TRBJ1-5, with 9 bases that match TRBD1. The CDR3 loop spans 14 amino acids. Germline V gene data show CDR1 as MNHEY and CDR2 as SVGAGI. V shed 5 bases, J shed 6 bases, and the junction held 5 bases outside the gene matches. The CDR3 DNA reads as TGTGCCAGCAGTCAGGACAGGGGAGGTCAGCCCCAGCATTTT. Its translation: CASSQDRGGQPQHF.

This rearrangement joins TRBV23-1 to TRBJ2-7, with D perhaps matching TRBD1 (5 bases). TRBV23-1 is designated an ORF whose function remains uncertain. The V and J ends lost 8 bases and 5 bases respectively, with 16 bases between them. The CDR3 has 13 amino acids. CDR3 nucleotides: TGCGCCAGCCTACAGTGGACATCGGACGAGCAGTACTTC. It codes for CASLQWTSDEQYF.

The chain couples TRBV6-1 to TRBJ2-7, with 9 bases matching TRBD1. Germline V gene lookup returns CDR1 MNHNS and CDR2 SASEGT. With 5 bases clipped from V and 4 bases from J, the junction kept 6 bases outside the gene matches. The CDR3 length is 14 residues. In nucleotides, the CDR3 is TGTGCCAGCAGTCGGCGACAGGGGGGGTACGAGCAGTACTTC. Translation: CASSRRQGGYEQYF.

CDR3 bases: TGCGCCAGCAGCCAAGATGGTGCTAACGGGGGTTATGGAAAACTGTTTTTT. Translating gives CASSQDGANGGYGKLFF. The rearrangement uses TRBV4-1 and TRBJ1-4, with D possibly TRBD1 on 5 matching bases. V lost 0 bases to trimming and J lost 10 bases, with 21 bases between them. CDR1 is MGHRA and CDR2 is YSYEKL in the germline V gene. The CDR3 covers 17 residues.

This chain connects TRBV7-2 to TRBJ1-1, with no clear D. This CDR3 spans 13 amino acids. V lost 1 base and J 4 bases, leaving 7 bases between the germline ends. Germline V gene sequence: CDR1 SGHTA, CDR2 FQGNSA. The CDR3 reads CASSLGGGTEAFF. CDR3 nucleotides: TGTGCCAGCAGCTTAGGAGGCGGCACTGAAGCTTTCTTT.